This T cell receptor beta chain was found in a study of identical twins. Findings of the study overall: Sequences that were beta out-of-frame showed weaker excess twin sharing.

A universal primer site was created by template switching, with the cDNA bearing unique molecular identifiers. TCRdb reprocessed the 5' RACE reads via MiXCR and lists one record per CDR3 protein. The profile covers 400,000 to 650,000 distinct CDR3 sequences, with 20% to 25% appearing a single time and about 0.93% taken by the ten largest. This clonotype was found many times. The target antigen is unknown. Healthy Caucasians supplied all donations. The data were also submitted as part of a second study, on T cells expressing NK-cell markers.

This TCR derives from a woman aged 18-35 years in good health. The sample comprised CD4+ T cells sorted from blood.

The CDR3 loop is CASSAFRDRNTEAFF. In DNA, the CDR3 is TGTGCCAGTAGTGCCTTTCGGGACAGGAACACTGAAGCTTTCTTT. The rearrangement links TRBV19 to TRBJ1-1; 7 bases match TRBD1. This CDR3 contains 15 residues. The germline V gene has CDR1 LNHDA and CDR2 SQIVND (reference sequence). V was pared by 5 bases and J by 1 base, with 7 bases of the junction left unmatched.